This T cell receptor beta chain originates from a study of blood T cells in healthy people across ages. From germline, CDR1 is MDHEN and CDR2 SYDVKM. The CDR3 covers 15 residues. Trimming shortened V by 3 bases and J by 4 bases, and 15 bases separated the two germline ends. Alongside a J-beta primer mix, a sample-barcoded 5' primer served in a second PCR lasting roughly 6 to 11 cycles. A single record per CDR3 protein comes from TCRdb applying MiXCR to the 5' RACE reads. The sample records around 1.5 million distinct CDR3 sequences, around two fifths being singletons. The receptor was derived from a woman aged 18-29 years in good health. The sequencing input was blood. The rearrangement joins TRBV28 to TRBJ1-2; D perhaps matches TRBD1 (6 bases). As DNA, the CDR3 is TGTGCCAGCAGTTTCCAGGGGCGGACCGGCTATGGCTACACCTTC. Its protein product is CASSFQGRTGYGYTF.